The clone carrying this T cell receptor (beta chain) was observed a single time. The target antigen is unknown. The table came from immunoSEQ multiplex PCR; TCRdb's copy has only in-frame clones and leaves some out. The data contain about 85,000 clones, 85% of them singletons. Second doses at about 4 or about 12 weeks were pooled. This sample was included in a study of T cell responses to AZD1222 COVID-19 vaccine. General study findings and limits: The span of vaccine-associated CD4 TCRs extended across spike, with dominance at 160-218 and 743-854. Females made up more of the donors, who were largely white British, and clonal diversity may have come out too low. Repertoires in all cases were sampled only once the peak T cell response had passed.

V shed 4 bases, J shed 7 bases, and the junction held 8 bases outside the gene matches. The CDR3 is 13 amino acids. Germline lookup yields CDR1 SGHDT and CDR2 YYEEEE. The TCR sequence derives from an adult who received the AZD1222 COVID-19 vaccine. The chain has TRBV5-6 and TRBJ2-7; 7 bases line up with TRBD2. The specimen comprised peripheral blood, sampled 28 days after the second AZD1222 dose. The CDR3 here is CASSPGRPGEQYF. CDR3 DNA sequence: TGTGCCAGCAGCCCCGGGAGGCCGGGGGAGCAGTACTTC.